These 21 T cell receptor beta chains originate from one sample sequenced in a study of T cell repertoires in cytomegalovirus infection. TCRdb reprocessed the reads via MiXCR and lists one record per CDR3 protein. The sample has 900,000 to 950,000 distinct CDR3 sequences, roughly 30% seen once; the top ten hold about 14%. Antigen specificity for these receptors is unknown. The input for sequencing was cultured CD8+ T cells from PBMCs, taken from culture after CMV antigen stimulation. The receptors here all came from a human donor in good health (CMV status not recorded). Some clones in this sample may be carry-over from other donors' samples.

V usage is TRBV27 and J usage is TRBJ2-7; D is ambiguous. The CDR3 spans 13 residues. Germline V gene lookup returns CDR1 MNHEY and CDR2 SMNVEV (reference sequence). The V and J ends lost 0 bases and 5 bases respectively, with 8 bases between them. The CDR3, as DNA: TGTGCCAGCAGTTTATCACCCCCCCACGAGCAGTACTTC. It encodes CASSLSPPHEQYF.

The gene calls are TRBV7-8 and TRBJ2-7; D is uncertain. Germline CDR1 and CDR2: SGHVS and FQNEAQ. This CDR3 has 13 amino acids. V was shortened by 5 bases and J by 1 base, with 9 bases between the two germline ends. CDR3 amino acids: CASSRQRSYEQYF. In DNA, the CDR3 is TGTGCCAGCAGCAGGCAGAGATCCTACGAGCAGTACTTC. The variable domain in full, with the rest retrieved from reference TRBV7-8 and TRBJ2-7, is GAGVSQSPRYKVAKRGQDVALRCDPISGHVSLFWYQQALGQGPEFLTYFQNEAQLDKSGLPSDRFFAERPEGSVSTLKIQRTQQEDSAVYLCASSRQRSYEQYFGPGTRLTVT.

This clonotype was detected once. The CDR3: CASSQTAPFYGYTF. In DNA form, the CDR3 reads TGTGCCAGCAGCCAAACGGCGCCCTTTTATGGCTACACCTTC. V gene TRBV14 combines with J gene TRBJ1-2; D ambiguous. CDR1 SGHDN and CDR2 FVKESK come from the germline V gene. This CDR3 comprises 14 residues. Between the trimmed V and J ends, which lost 2 bases and 5 bases, there was a span of 12 bases.

Regarding this clonotype: A read error may be the cause here, since a much bigger clone is one base away. This chain uses TRBV7-9 with TRBJ2-2; possibly TRBD1 for D (6 bases). Trimming cost V 6 bases and J 7 bases, with 15 bases left between them. The CDR3 consists of 14 residues. Germline CDR1 SEHNR, CDR2 FQNEAQ (reference sequence). This CDR3 is CASSPRQENGELFF. CDR3 DNA: TGTGCCAGCAGTCCCCGACAGGAGAACGGGGAGCTGTTTTTT.

The chain employs TRBV4-2 and TRBJ2-1, with D possibly TRBD2 on 7 matching bases. Germline CDR1 is LGHNA and CDR2 is YNFKEQ. The CDR3 contains 13 residues. Deletions cut 11 bases from V and 2 bases from J, with 13 bases between. Written as DNA, the CDR3 is TGTGCCGTGGGGGGGCCTCCCTACAATGAGCAGTTCTTC. Translation gives CAVGGPPYNEQFF.

This clonotype was detected only a few times. This rearrangement joins TRBV15 to TRBJ2-3; 13 bases align to TRBD2. V shed 4 bases, J shed 5 bases, and the junction held 9 bases outside the gene matches. Germline V gene sequence: CDR1 LNHNV, CDR2 YYDKDF (reference sequence). The CDR3 length is 17 residues. CDR3 loop: CATSKTSGGSRRDTQYF. The CDR3 DNA follows: TGTGCCACCAGCAAGACTAGCGGGGGGTCCCGGCGAGATACGCAGTATTTT.

As to this clonotype: This sequence may be a read error, since a much larger clone differs from it by one base. V gene TRBV6-6 combines with J gene TRBJ1-2; D ambiguous. The CDR3 covers 14 residues. V lost 0 bases, J lost 0 bases, and 5 bases lay in between. Germline V gives CDR1 MNHNY, CDR2 SVGAGI (reference sequence). CDR3 protein: CASSYSEPNYGYTF. CDR3 coding DNA: TGTGCCAGCAGTTACTCGGAACCTAACTATGGCTACACCTTC.

In DNA form, the CDR3 reads TGCGCCAGCAGCCATCCCCCCGGGACAGGGGTTGATGAGCAGTTCTTC. This codes for CASSHPPGTGVDEQFF. J is TRBJ2-1 and V is TRBV4-3; 10 positions match TRBD1. The CDR3 sequence is 16 residues long. Germline loops: CDR1 LGHNA, CDR2 YSLEER. V was pared by 3 bases and J by 8 bases, with 10 bases of the junction left unmatched.

The gene calls are TRBV19 and TRBJ2-7, with 8 positions matching TRBD1. The CDR3 extends over 14 amino acids. The trim removed 3 bases at V and 4 bases at J, leaving 5 bases unmatched. Germline loops: CDR1 LNHDA, CDR2 SQIVND (reference sequence). The CDR3 loop is CASSMAQGAYEQYF. CDR3 sequence (DNA): TGTGCCAGTAGTATGGCGCAGGGGGCATACGAGCAGTACTTC.

This clonotype was found many times. The rearrangement uses TRBV7-6 and TRBJ1-6; D gene uncertain. The CDR3 sequence is 14 residues long. V was trimmed by 4 bases and J by 10 bases, leaving 14 bases between them. CDR1 and CDR2 (germline): SGHVS, FNYEAQ. The CDR3 here is CASSSGGPGSPLHF. The CDR3 DNA reads TGTGCCAGCAGCTCCGGTGGGCCCGGCTCACCCCTCCACTTT.

The CDR3 loop is CASSFEAFF. The CDR3 DNA reads as TGTGCCAGCAGCTTCGAAGCTTTCTTT. V is TRBV7-6 and J is TRBJ1-1; no clear D gene. Germline V CDR1 and CDR2: SGHVS, FNYEAQ. V was trimmed by 3 bases and J by 8 bases, leaving 1 base between them. CDR3 length equals 9 residues. The whole variable domain, remainder taken from reference TRBV7-6 and TRBJ1-1, is GAGVSQSPRYKVTKRGQDVALRCDPISGHVSLYWYRQALGQGPEFLTYFNYEAQQDKSGLPNDRFSAERPEGSISTLTIQRTEQRDSAMYRCASSFEAFFGQGTRLTVV.

The chain joins TRBV11-3 to TRBJ2-7; no firm D call. This CDR3 spans 14 amino acids. V lost 0 bases and J 6 bases, leaving 12 bases between the germline ends. Germline loops: CDR1 SGHNT, CDR2 YENEEA. The CDR3 DNA follows: TGTGCCAGCAGCTTAGACCCAGACCACGGCGAGCAGTACTTC. It is translated as CASSLDPDHGEQYF.

The sample holds a few counts of this clonotype. The CDR3 DNA is TGTGCCAGCAGTCCTCCGCCCTATGGCTACACCTTC. Its protein product is CASSPPPYGYTF. The rearrangement uses TRBV12-3 or TRBV12-4 and TRBJ1-2; D is ambiguous. This CDR3 region has 12 residues. V gave up 5 bases and J gave up 4 bases, with 8 bases separating them.

In nucleotides, the CDR3 is TGCGCCAGCAGCCCCCGGTGGGGCACAGATACGCAGTATTTT. Translating it yields CASSPRWGTDTQYF. The V gene is TRBV4-1, the J gene TRBJ2-3; D uncertain. The CDR3 length is 14 residues. With 4 bases removed from V and 1 base from J, the gap between germline ends came to 9 bases. CDR1 and CDR2 from the germline V gene are MGHRA and YSYEKL.

J is TRBJ2-3 and V is TRBV7-4, with D unclear. The germline V gene encodes CDR1 SGHVT and CDR2 SQSDAQ. The CDR3 consists of 14 residues. The V and J ends lost 10 bases and 0 bases respectively, with 14 bases between them. The CDR3 loop is CAIRPLSSTDTQYF. The DNA for the CDR3 is TGTGCCATCAGGCCCCTATCTAGCACAGATACGCAGTATTTT.

This chain joins TRBV6-2 or TRBV6-3 and TRBJ1-1; 8 positions agree with TRBD1. The CDR3 consists of 14 residues. V lost 3 bases, J lost 5 bases, and 5 bases stayed unmatched. CDR1 and CDR2 from the germline V gene are MNHEY and SVGEGT. CDR3 loop: CASSYRQGRTEAFF. CDR3 in DNA: TGTGCCAGCAGTTATCGACAGGGGAGGACTGAAGCTTTCTTT.

This clonotype showed up just a few times. V is TRBV29-1 and J is TRBJ2-3; TRBD2 matches at 8 bases. Germline loops: CDR1 SQVTM, CDR2 ANQGSEA. J gave up 2 bases and V 6 bases, and 10 bases lay outside the gene matches. The CDR3 runs 15 residues. CDR3 coding DNA: TGCAGCGTGCAACCGGGACTAGGAAACACAGATACGCAGTATTTT. Its protein is CSVQPGLGNTDTQYF.

V usage is TRBV27 and J usage is TRBJ2-3; no reliable D call. CDR3 size: 15 residues. CDR1 MNHEY and CDR2 SMNVEV come from the germline V gene (reference sequence). The V gene lost 7 bases and the J gene lost 3 bases, with 17 bases spanning the gap. CDR3 nucleotide sequence: TGTGCCAGCATCCCCGGAATCGGTTTTACAGATACGCAGTATTTT. This gives the protein CASIPGIGFTDTQYF.

The rearrangement uses TRBV12-3 or TRBV12-4 and TRBJ2-2; TRBD1 agrees at 10 bases. There are 15 residues in the CDR3. The V gene end was trimmed by 7 bases and the J gene end by 7 bases; junction bases not matched to a gene: 9. Written as DNA, the CDR3 is TGTGCCAGCACCACCGACAGGGGGCGCATCGGGGAGCTGTTTTTT. Its protein is CASTTDRGRIGELFF.

This clonotype was seen a few times. The chain links TRBV25-1 to TRBJ1-1; maybe TRBD1 (5 bases). Trimming removed 7 bases at V and 4 bases at J, with 19 bases between. Germline lookup yields CDR1 MGHDK and CDR2 SYGVNS. CDR3 length equals 15 residues. In DNA, the CDR3 is TGTGCCAGCATAGGGCGGACAAGGTGGGGCACTGAAGCTTTCTTT. Protein sequence: CASIGRTRWGTEAFF. Looking up the rest from reference TRBV25-1 and TRBJ1-1 gives the full variable domain: EADIYQTPRYLVIGTGKKITLECSQTMGHDKMYWYQQDPGMELHLIHYSYGVNSTEKGDLSSESTVSRIRTEHFPLTLESARPSHTSQYLCASIGRTRWGTEAFFGQGTRLTVV.

The chain employs TRBV27 and TRBJ2-5, with D maybe TRBD2 (7 bases). Looked up from germline, CDR1 is MNHEY and CDR2 is SMNVEV (reference sequence). The germline V and J ends were trimmed by 4 bases and 5 bases, with 17 bases remaining between them. CDR3 length equals 15 residues. The CDR3 DNA follows: TGTGCCAGCAGTTCGGGGGGCGGGGGTGGGGAGACCCAGTACTTC. Protein sequence: CASSSGGGGGETQYF.